This T cell receptor (beta chain) was sequenced in a study of T cell responses to AZD1222 COVID-19 vaccine. Looking at the study overall: Second doses at about 4 or about 12 weeks were pooled.

As regards this clone: Antigen specificity is unknown.

Trimming cost V 2 bases and J 1 base, with 8 bases left between them. CDR3 length equals 14 residues. Germline values: CDR1 SGHTS, CDR2 YDEGEE. General study findings and limits: Sampled repertoires all dated from after the peak T cell response. Of the AZD1222 recipients, only 5 or 6 were seropositive at baseline. Unmutated variant regions are reportedly the target of nearly half of TCRs that are spike-specific.

Profiled with immunoSEQ multiplex PCR; TCRdb holds only in-frame clones, not every one. The table has 140,000 to 150,000 clones, 92% seen once. The rearrangement links TRBV5-8 to TRBJ2-3; D uncertain. This receptor was taken from an adult in good health. Sequences were derived from peripheral blood, sampled on day 0 of AZD1222 vaccination. The CDR3 is CASSFGVGTDTQYF. DNA for the CDR3: TGTGCCAGCAGCTTTGGAGTAGGCACAGATACGCAGTATTTT.